This record covers a single T cell receptor (beta chain). Its antigen is currently unknown. The source of the sample is a study of T-cell reconstitution after alpha-beta-depleted transplantation in children. Study-wide results and limits: Surviving thymic progenitors and recipient T cells were the source of high TCRbeta diversity at day 60 in some patients.

Unique molecular identifiers were used to barcode this TCRbeta library. TCRdb passed the PCR reads through MiXCR, listing each CDR3 protein once. The repertoire holds roughly 120,000 distinct CDR3 sequences, with 23% as singletons. Germline-derived CDR1 and CDR2 are DFQATT and SNEGSKA (reference sequence). There are 15 residues in the CDR3. The junction had 12 bases not matched to a gene; V was cut back by 3 bases and J by 10 bases. Sequenced here: PBMCs, mostly from graft donor cells, sampled 180 days after TCRalphabeta/CD19-depleted stem cell transplant. The rearrangement joins TRBV20-1 to TRBJ2-1; TRBD2 aligns across 10 bases. This sequence was found in a male patient between 2 and 10 years old who had a stem cell transplant for chronic granulomatous disease, so the T cells may come from the graft donor. CDR3: CSASQKIRLAGEQFF. Here the CDR3 DNA reads TGCAGTGCTAGCCAGAAAATCCGACTAGCGGGCGAGCAGTTCTTC.